This T cell receptor (beta chain) is from a study of siplizumab effects on memory and regulatory T cells. TCRdb keeps only in-frame clones here, not all; method: immunoSEQ multiplex PCR. Of approximately 100,000 clones in the sample, roughly 92% were seen once. As to this clone: Its antigen is not known.

V shed 5 bases, J shed 1 base, and the junction held 5 bases outside the gene matches. The CDR3 has 15 amino acids. Germline V gene lookup returns CDR1 KGHSH and CDR2 LQKENI. Study-wide results and limits: Alloreactive sequences whose origin lay in unstimulated CD4+ memory cells were significantly reduced by siplizumab. Naive T cells looked more diverse than memory cells and looked like major alloresponse contributors.

The chain joins TRBV18 to TRBJ2-3; 8 nucleotides line up with TRBD2. The source material was Tregs sorted from blood. This TCR derives from a human donor in good health. In DNA, the CDR3 is TGTGCCAGCTCAACATCAGCGGGGGGCACAGATACGCAGTATTTT. Its protein is CASSTSAGGTDTQYF.